This T cell receptor (beta chain) derives from a study of T cell changes during pregnancy in multiple sclerosis. The ends were cut back, 4 bases at V and 8 bases at J, with 11 bases in the middle. The CDR3 runs 12 residues. Germline CDR1 is MGHRA and CDR2 is YSYEKL. Sequencing used immunoSEQ multiplex PCR; TCRdb keeps in-frame clones, though not all of them. The profile shows tens of thousands of clones, 80% to 90% of them singletons. The gene calls are TRBV4-1 and TRBJ1-2, with a weak D call TRBD1 (6 bases). The sequenced sample was CD4+ T cells from peripheral blood mononuclear cells, obtained in the second trimester of pregnancy. The origin of this receptor is a female donor with multiple sclerosis, enrolled in a pregnancy study. Written as DNA, the CDR3 is TGCGCCAGCAGCCCCCCCAGGGGCGGCTACACCTTC. Its translation is CASSPPRGGYTF.